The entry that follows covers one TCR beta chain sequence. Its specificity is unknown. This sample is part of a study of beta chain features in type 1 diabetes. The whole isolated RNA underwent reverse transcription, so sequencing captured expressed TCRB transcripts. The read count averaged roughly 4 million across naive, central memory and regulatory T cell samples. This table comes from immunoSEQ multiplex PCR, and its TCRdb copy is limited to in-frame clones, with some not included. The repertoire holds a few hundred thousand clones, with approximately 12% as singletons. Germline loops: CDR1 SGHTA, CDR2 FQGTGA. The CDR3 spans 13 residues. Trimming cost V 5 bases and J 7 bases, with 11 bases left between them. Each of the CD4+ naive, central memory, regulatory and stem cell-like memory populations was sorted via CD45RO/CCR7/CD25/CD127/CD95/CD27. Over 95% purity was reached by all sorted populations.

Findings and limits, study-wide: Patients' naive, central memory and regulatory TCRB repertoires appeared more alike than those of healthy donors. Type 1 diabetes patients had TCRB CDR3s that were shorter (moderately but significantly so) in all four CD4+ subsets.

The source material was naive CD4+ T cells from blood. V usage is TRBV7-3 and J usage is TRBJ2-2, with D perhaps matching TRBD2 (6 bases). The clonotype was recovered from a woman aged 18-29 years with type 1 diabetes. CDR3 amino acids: CASSQAGRGELFF. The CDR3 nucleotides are TGTGCCAGCAGCCAAGCGGGTCGCGGGGAGCTGTTTTTT.